The source of this T cell receptor beta chain is a study of blood T cell repertoires in COVID-19. On the study more broadly: Italy, Spain and the United States were the sources of the convalescent and acute COVID-19 samples. PBMCs, B-cell-depleted T cells, or T cells were the source of the cDNA or gDNA that made up the material.

V shed 10 bases, J shed 3 bases, and the junction held 8 bases outside the gene matches. The CDR3 runs to 13 residues. Authors' data handling: The authors estimated nucleated cell counts from reference gene primer amplification. TCRdb keeps only in-frame clones here, not all; method: immunoSEQ multiplex PCR. The V and J calls and clone size are taken from that table; D and trimming were inferred from the DNA. The profile covers more than 90,000 clones, with 85% appearing a single time and approximately 1.8% taken by the ten largest. The rearrangement joins TRBV12-3 or TRBV12-4 to TRBJ1-1; 7 nucleotides line up with TRBD1. Sequencing was done on a sample of peripheral blood. This TCR came from a woman in her 70s with active or convalescent COVID-19. DNA for the CDR3: TGTGCCACCCGACAGGGTTGGGACACTGAAGCTTTCTTT. Its protein is CATRQGWDTEAFF.